This paragraph reports one T cell receptor beta chain. The record originates from a study of prognosis after radiotherapy for stage I lung cancer. Blood, about 6 milliliters, was collected at each of two time points. Starting from genomic DNA, TCR beta CDR3 was amplified through two-round multiplex PCR. For every TRBV and TRBJ gene, a specific primer was used in first-round PCR. One entry per CDR3 protein, called by TCRdb with MiXCR from the multiplex PCR reads. The sample contains about 31,000 distinct CDR3 sequences, roughly 40% of which appear only once. Germline V gene data show CDR1 as MNHEY and CDR2 as SMNVEV (reference sequence). V dropped 3 bases and J dropped 7 bases, with 10 bases sitting between them. This CDR3 has 12 amino acids.

This chain connects TRBV27 to TRBJ2-7; D tentatively reads TRBD1 or TRBD2 (5 bases each). The starting material was PBMCs, obtained before or after stereotactic body radiation therapy (not recorded which). This sequence originates from a donor aged 50 or older with non-small cell lung cancer. For the CDR3, the DNA is TGTGCCAGCAGTTTTCGAGGGGTTGAGCAGTACTTC. This translates into CASSFRGVEQYF.